The clone carrying this T cell receptor (beta chain) was counted between two and nine times. Its antigen is as yet unknown. A read error may produce the germline difference seen at one junction end. These data come from a study of OX40 agonist ivuxolimab in advanced cancers. About the study: Among those enrolled, mean age was 60 years (range roughly 20 to 79) and roughly 84% were male.

Germline-derived CDR1 and CDR2 are SGHTA and FQGNSA. CDR3 length equals 12 residues. The study, taken as a whole, reports: Clonal expansion from baseline to week 6 occurred in both CD4+ and CD8+ T cells.

The method was immunoSEQ multiplex PCR; TCRdb's version includes in-frame clones alone and lacks a portion of them. The sample yields roughly 100,000 clones, about nine tenths seen once. The rearrangement uses TRBV7-2 and TRBJ1-6; TRBD1 agrees at 7 bases. The TCR originated in an adult with an advanced solid tumor such as melanoma, head and neck, liver or kidney cancer. The material was CD4+ or CD8+ T cells sorted from blood, obtained in a trial of the OX40 agonist ivuxolimab. The DNA for the CDR3 is TGTGCCAGCAGCCAGGCCCGGGACAGACTCCGCTTT. Its protein product is CASSQARDRLRF.